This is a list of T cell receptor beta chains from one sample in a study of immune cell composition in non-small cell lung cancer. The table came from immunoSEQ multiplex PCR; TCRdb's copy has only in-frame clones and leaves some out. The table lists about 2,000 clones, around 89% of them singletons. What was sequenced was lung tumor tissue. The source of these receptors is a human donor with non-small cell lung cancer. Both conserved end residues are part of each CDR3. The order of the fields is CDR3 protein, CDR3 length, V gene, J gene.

CDR3aa: CASSPSDRADYGYTF
len: 15
v_gene: TRBV13
j_gene: TRBJ1-2

CDR3aa: CASRHARGDTDTQYF
len: 15
v_gene: TRBV28
j_gene: TRBJ2-3

CDR3aa: CASSERSGQGYNEQFF
len: 16
v_gene: TRBV6-1
j_gene: TRBJ2-1

CDR3aa: CSVMGDEKLFF
len: 11
v_gene: TRBV20-1
j_gene: TRBJ1-4

CDR3aa: CASSPRQGGYNEQFF
len: 15
v_gene: TRBV9
j_gene: TRBJ2-1

CDR3aa: CAWGRVRGSYEQYF
len: 14
v_gene: TRBV30
j_gene: TRBJ2-7

CDR3aa: CATSLGSPYGYTF
len: 13
v_gene: TRBV15
j_gene: TRBJ1-2

CDR3aa: CATREEADTQYF
len: 12
v_gene: TRBV18
j_gene: TRBJ2-3

CDR3aa: CASSQGPLTQYF
len: 12
v_gene: TRBV14
j_gene: TRBJ2-5

CDR3aa: CASSRTSGKNYEQYF
len: 15
v_gene: TRBV11-2
j_gene: TRBJ2-7

CDR3aa: CAWRPGTYNYGYTF
len: 14
v_gene: TRBV30
j_gene: TRBJ1-2

CDR3aa: CSVELAGGSSYNEQFF
len: 16
v_gene: TRBV29-1
j_gene: TRBJ2-1

CDR3aa: CASSEGQGFGNQPQHF
len: 16
v_gene: TRBV6-1
j_gene: TRBJ1-5

CDR3aa: CASSQSRENFPYEQYF
len: 16
v_gene: TRBV7-2
j_gene: TRBJ2-7

CDR3aa: CASSLSIAGAGEQYF
len: 15
v_gene: TRBV7-9
j_gene: TRBJ2-7

CDR3aa: CASSVGTGGTYEQYF
len: 15
v_gene: TRBV27
j_gene: TRBJ2-7

CDR3aa: CASSRPGDQETQYF
len: 14
v_gene: TRBV19
j_gene: TRBJ2-5

CDR3aa: CASRKGGGWGIQYF
len: 14
v_gene: TRBV6-6
j_gene: TRBJ2-4

CDR3aa: CASSGQALAKNIQYF
len: 15
v_gene: TRBV28
j_gene: TRBJ2-4

CDR3aa: CASSQAGGSSYEQYF
len: 15
v_gene: TRBV14
j_gene: TRBJ2-7

CDR3aa: CAISDQGAYEQYF
len: 13
v_gene: TRBV10-3
j_gene: TRBJ2-7

CDR3aa: CASSPPGGQETQYF
len: 14
v_gene: TRBV6-6
j_gene: TRBJ2-5